Listed below are T cell receptor beta chains from one sample, sequenced in a study of control samples from healthy donors and cancer patients. Profiled with immunoSEQ multiplex PCR; TCRdb holds only in-frame clones, not every one. Of over 200,000 clones in the sample, roughly 87% were seen once. The sample consisted of PBMCs. The receptors shown here come from a woman aged 60-70 years with lung cancer. The CDR3 runs from the conserved cysteine through the conserved F or W. D genes are given only for firm matches. Some rows have no size entry. The others give once, few or many, or a class for an expanded clone.

12	TRBJ2-3	NA	NA	TRBV29-1	CSVDLGADTQYF	TGCAGCGTTGATTTAGGGGCAGATACGCAGTATTTT
16	TRBJ1-1	NA	NA	TRBV7-8	CASSLVGGAMNTEAFF	TGTGCCAGCAGCTTAGTAGGGGGGGCTATGAACACTGAAGCTTTCTTT
16	TRBJ1-5	NA	NA	TRBV23-1	CASSQRWGASDQPQHF	TGCGCCAGCAGTCAACGTTGGGGGGCCTCCGATCAGCCCCAGCATTTT
13	TRBJ2-7	NA	NA	TRBV5-1	CASSFRERYEQYF	TGCGCCAGCAGCTTCCGAGAGCGTTACGAGCAGTACTTC
13	TRBJ2-7	NA	NA	TRBV12-5	CASAPDMEWEQYF	TGTGCTAGTGCCCCAGACATGGAATGGGAGCAGTACTTC
13	TRBJ2-7	NA	NA	TRBV28	CASSFPHPNEQYF	TGTGCCAGCAGTTTTCCACACCCCAACGAGCAGTACTTC
15	TRBJ1-5	NA	NA	TRBV19	CASKVGGRGNQPQHF	TGTGCCAGTAAGGTTGGGGGAAGGGGCAATCAGCCCCAGCATTTT
12	TRBJ2-3	once	NA	TRBV12-3/TRBV12-4	CASSLISYTQYF	TGTGCCAGCAGTTTAATATCGTATACGCAGTATTTT
13	TRBJ1-1	few	NA	TRBV4-2	CASSQDPFTEAFF	TGTGCCAGCAGCCAAGATCCCTTCACTGAAGCTTTCTTT
16	TRBJ2-3	NA	TRBD1	TRBV7-9	CASSVRDRGRGDTQYF	TGTGCCAGCAGCGTCCGGGACAGGGGGCGCGGAGATACGCAGTATTTT
14	TRBJ1-2	NA	NA	TRBV28	CASSQDTSTYGYTF	TGTGCCAGCAGTCAAGACACCTCCACTTATGGCTACACCTTC
16	TRBJ1-2	NA	TRBD1	TRBV3-1/TRBV3-2	CASSQGRGTANYGYTF	TGTGCCAGCAGCCAAGGAAGGGGGACAGCTAACTATGGCTACACCTTC